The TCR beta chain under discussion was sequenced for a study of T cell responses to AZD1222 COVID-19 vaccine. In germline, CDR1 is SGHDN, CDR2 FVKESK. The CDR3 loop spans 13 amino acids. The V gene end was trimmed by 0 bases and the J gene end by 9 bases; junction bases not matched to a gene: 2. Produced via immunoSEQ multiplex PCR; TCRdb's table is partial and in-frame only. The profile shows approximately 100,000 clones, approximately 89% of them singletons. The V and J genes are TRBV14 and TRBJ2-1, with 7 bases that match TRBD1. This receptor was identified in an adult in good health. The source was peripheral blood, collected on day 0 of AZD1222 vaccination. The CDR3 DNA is TGTGCCAGCAGCCAAGAGACAGGGTTTGAGCAGTTCTTC. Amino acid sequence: CASSQETGFEQFF.